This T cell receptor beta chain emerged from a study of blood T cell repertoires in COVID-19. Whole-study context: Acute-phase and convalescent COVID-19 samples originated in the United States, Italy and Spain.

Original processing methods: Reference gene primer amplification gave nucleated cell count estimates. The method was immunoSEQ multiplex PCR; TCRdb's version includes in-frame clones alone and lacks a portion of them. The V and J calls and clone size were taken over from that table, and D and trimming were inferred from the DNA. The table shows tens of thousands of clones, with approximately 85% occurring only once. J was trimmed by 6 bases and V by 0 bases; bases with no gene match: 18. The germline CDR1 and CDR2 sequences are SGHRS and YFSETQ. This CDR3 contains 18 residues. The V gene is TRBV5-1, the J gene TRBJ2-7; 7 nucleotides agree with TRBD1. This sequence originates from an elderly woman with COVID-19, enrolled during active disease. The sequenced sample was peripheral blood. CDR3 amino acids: CASSLGEIKQGRRVEQYF. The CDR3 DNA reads TGCGCCAGCAGCTTGGGGGAGATCAAACAGGGGCGGAGAGTCGAGCAGTACTTC.